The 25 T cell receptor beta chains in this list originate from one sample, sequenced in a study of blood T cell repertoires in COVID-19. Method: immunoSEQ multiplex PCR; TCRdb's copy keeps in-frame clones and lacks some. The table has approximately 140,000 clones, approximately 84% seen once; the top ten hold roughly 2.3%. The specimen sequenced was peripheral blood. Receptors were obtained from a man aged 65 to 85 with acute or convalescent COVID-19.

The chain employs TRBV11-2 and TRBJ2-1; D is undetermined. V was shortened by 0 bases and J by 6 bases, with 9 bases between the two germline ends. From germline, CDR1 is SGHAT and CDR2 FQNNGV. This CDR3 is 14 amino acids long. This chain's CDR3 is CASSLEGSINEQFF. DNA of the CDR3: TGTGCCAGCAGCTTAGAGGGCAGTATCAATGAGCAGTTCTTC.

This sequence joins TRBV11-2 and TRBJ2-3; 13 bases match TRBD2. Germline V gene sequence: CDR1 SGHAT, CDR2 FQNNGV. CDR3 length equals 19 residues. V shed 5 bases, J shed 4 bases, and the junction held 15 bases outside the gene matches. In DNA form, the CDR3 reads TGTGCCAGCAGCAGGACTAGCGGGAGACAGGGGCCGGGTGCAGATACGCAGTATTTT. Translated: CASSRTSGRQGPGADTQYF.

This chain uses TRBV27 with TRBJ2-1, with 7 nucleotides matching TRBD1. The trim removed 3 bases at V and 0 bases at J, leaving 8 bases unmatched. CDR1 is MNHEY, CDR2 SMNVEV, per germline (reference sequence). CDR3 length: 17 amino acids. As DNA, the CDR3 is TGTGCCAGCAGTTTCATAGGGGGCGGAAGCTCCTACAATGAGCAGTTCTTC. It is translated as CASSFIGGGSSYNEQFF.

CDR3 residues: CASSSTPLGDYEQYF. DNA of the CDR3: TGTGCCAGCAGCTCCACCCCCCTCGGGGACTACGAGCAGTACTTC. J is TRBJ2-7 and V is TRBV7-6; D perhaps matches TRBD2 (5 bases). V gave up 4 bases and J gave up 3 bases, with 16 bases separating them. Germline V gene lookup returns CDR1 SGHVS and CDR2 FNYEAQ. The CDR3 has 15 amino acids.

The CDR3 region is CASSRSSGTGNSPLHF. CDR3 DNA sequence: TGTGCCAGCTCGCGGTCGTCCGGGACAGGGAATTCACCCCTCCACTTT. J is TRBJ1-6 and V is TRBV18; 9 bases are shared with TRBD1. V lost 6 bases, J lost 7 bases, and 10 bases stayed unmatched. There are 16 residues in the CDR3. CDR1 is KGHSH, CDR2 LQKENI, per germline.

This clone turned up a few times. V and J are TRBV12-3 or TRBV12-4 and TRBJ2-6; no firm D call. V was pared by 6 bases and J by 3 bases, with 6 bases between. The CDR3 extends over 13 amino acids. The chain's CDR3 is CASRVYGANVLTF. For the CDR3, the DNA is TGTGCCAGCAGGGTCTATGGGGCCAACGTCCTGACTTTC.

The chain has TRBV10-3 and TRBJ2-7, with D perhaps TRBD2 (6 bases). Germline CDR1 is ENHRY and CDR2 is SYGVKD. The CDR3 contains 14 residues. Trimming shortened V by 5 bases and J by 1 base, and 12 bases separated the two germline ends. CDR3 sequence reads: CAISPRDLSYEQYF. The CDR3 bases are TGTGCCATCAGTCCCCGGGACTTGTCCTACGAGCAGTACTTC.

The chain's CDR3 is CASSLDPGLNTGELFF. Here the CDR3 DNA reads TGTGCCAGCAGCTTAGACCCGGGACTTAACACCGGGGAGCTGTTTTTT. The gene calls are TRBV11-2 and TRBJ2-2; a weak D match, TRBD2 (6 bases). The CDR3 is 16 residues long. Germline V lookup: CDR1 SGHAT, CDR2 FQNNGV. V lost 0 bases and J 2 bases, leaving 10 bases between the germline ends.

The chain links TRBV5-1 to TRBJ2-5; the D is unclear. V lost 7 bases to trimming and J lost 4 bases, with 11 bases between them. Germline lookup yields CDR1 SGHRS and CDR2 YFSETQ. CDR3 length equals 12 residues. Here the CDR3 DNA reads TGCGCCAGCCAAGTGATCGGAGAGACCCAGTACTTC. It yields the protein CASQVIGETQYF.

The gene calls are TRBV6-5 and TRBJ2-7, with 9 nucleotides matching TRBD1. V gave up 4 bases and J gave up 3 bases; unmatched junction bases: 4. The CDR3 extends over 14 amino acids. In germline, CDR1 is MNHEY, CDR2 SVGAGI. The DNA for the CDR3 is TGTGCCAGCAGTTCGGACAGGGGATTCTACGAGCAGTACTTC. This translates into CASSSDRGFYEQYF.

Here the CDR3 DNA reads TGCAGCGTCGGGGGTGGGGGAGCTCAAGAGACCCAGTACTTC. Translation: CSVGGGGAQETQYF. The chain carries TRBV29-1 and TRBJ2-5; a possible D gene is TRBD2 (6 bases). V lost 6 bases and J lost 2, with 16 bases in between. Germline CDR1 is SQVTM and CDR2 is ANQGSEA. CDR3 length: 14 residues.

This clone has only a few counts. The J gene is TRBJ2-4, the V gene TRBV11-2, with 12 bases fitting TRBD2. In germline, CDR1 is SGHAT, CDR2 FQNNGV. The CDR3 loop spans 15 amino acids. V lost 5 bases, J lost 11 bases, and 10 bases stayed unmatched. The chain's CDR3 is CASSRGLAGRGVQYF. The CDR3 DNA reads TGTGCCAGCAGCCGAGGACTAGCGGGGCGCGGGGTTCAGTACTTC.

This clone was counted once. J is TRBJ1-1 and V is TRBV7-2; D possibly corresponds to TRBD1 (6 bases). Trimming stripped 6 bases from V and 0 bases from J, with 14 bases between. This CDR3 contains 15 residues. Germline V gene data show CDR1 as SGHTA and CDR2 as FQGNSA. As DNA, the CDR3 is TGTGCCAGCAGACTCCCGGGACACCTGAACACTGAAGCTTTCTTT. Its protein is CASRLPGHLNTEAFF.

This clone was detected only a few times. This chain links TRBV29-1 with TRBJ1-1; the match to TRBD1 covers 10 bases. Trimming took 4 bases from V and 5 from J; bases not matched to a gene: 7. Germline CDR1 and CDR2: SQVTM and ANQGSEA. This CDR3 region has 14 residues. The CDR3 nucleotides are TGCAGCGTTGCCGTGACAGGGGGCAGGACTGAAGCTTTCTTT. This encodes CSVAVTGGRTEAFF.

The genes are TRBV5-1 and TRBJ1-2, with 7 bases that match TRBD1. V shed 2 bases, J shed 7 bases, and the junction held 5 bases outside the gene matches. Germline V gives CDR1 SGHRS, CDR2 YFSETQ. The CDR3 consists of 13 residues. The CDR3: CASSLGQVGGYTF. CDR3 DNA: TGCGCCAGCAGCTTAGGACAGGTCGGTGGCTACACCTTC. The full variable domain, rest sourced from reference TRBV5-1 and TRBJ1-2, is KAGVTQTPRYLIKTRGQQVTLSCSPISGHRSVSWYQQTPGQGLQFLFEYFSETQRNKGNFPGRFSGRQFSNSRSEMNVSTLELGDSALYLCASSLGQVGGYTFGSGTRLTVV.

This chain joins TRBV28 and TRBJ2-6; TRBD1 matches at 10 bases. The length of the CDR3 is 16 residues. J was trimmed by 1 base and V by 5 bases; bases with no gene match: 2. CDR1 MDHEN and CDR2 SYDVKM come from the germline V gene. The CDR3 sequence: CASSPGQGSGANVLTF. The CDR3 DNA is TGTGCCAGCAGTCCGGGACAGGGGTCTGGGGCCAACGTCCTGACTTTC.

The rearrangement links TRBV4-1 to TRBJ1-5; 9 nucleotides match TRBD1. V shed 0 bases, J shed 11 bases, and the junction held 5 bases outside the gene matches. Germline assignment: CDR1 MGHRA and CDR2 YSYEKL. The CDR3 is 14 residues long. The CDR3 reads CASSQDRTGAAQHF. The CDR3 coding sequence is TGCGCCAGCAGCCAAGACCGGACAGGGGCGGCCCAGCATTTT.

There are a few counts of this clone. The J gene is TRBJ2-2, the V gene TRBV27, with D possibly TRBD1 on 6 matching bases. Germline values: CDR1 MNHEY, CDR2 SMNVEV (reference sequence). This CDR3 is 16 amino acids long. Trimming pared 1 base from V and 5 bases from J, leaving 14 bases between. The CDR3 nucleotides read TGTGCCAGCAGTTTATATCACGGGACAACTACCGGGGAGCTGTTTTTT. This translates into CASSLYHGTTTGELFF.

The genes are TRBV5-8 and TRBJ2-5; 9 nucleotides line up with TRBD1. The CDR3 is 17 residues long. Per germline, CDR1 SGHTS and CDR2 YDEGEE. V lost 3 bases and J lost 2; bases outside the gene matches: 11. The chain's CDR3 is CASSWGTGYGAQETQYF. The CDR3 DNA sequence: TGTGCCAGCAGCTGGGGGACAGGGTATGGGGCGCAAGAGACCCAGTACTTC. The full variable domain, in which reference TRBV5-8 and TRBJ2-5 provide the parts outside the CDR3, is EAGVTQSPTHLIKTRGQQATLRCSPISGHTSVYWYQQALGLGLQFLLWYDEGEERNRGNFPPRFSGRQFPNYSSELNVNALELEDSALYLCASSWGTGYGAQETQYFGPGTRLLVL.

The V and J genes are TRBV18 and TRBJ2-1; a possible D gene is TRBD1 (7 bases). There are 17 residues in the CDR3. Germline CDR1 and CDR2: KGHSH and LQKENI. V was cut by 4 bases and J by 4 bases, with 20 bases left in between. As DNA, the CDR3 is TGTGCCAGCTCACTGATTCAGGGGGGCCCAGGATACAATGAGCAGTTCTTC. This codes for CASSLIQGGPGYNEQFF. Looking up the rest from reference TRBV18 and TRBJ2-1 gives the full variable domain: NAGVMQNPRHLVRRRGQEARLRCSPMKGHSHVYWYRQLPEEGLKFMVYLQKENIIDESGMPKERFSAEFPKEGPSILRIQQVVRGDSAAYFCASSLIQGGPGYNEQFFGPGTRLTVL.

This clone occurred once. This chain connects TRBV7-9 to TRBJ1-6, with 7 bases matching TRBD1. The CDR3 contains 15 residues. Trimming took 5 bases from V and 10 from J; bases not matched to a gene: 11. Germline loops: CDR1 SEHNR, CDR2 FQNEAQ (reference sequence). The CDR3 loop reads CASSPLQGEISPLHF. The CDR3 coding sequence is TGTGCCAGCAGCCCTTTGCAGGGGGAGATCTCACCCCTCCACTTT. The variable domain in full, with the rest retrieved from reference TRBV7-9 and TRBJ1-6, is DTGVSQNPRHKITKRGQNVTFRCDPISEHNRLYWYRQTLGQGPEFLTYFQNEAQLEKSRLLSDRFSAERPKGSFSTLEIQRTEQGDSAMYLCASSPLQGEISPLHFGNGTRLTVT.

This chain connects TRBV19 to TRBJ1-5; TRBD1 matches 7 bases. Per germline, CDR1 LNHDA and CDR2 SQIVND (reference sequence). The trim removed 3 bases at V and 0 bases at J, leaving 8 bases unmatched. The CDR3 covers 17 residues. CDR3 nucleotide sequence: TGTGCCAGTAGTATGGCGGGACAGATATATAGCAATCAGCCCCAGCATTTT. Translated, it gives CASSMAGQIYSNQPQHF.

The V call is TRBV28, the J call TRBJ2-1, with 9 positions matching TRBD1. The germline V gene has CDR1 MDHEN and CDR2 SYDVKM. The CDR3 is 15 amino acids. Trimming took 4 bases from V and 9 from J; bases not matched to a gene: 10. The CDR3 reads CASSSPPGQGFEQFF. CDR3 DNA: TGTGCCAGCAGTTCCCCGCCGGGACAGGGTTTTGAGCAGTTCTTC.

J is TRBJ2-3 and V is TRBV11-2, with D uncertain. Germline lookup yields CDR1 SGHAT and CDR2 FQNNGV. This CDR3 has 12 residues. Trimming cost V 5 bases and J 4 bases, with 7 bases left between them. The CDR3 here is CASSPQADTQYF. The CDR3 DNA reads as TGTGCCAGCAGCCCGCAGGCAGATACGCAGTATTTT.

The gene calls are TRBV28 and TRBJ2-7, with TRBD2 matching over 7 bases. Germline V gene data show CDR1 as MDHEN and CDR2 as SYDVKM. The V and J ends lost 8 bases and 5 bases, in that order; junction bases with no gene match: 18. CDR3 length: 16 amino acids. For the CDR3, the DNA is TGTGCCAGCCGTCAACGGGGGGAGTACCCTTGGGACGAGCAGTACTTC. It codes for CASRQRGEYPWDEQYF.